These 9 T cell receptor beta chains came from one sample sequenced in a study of blood T cell repertoires in COVID-19. Profiling relied on immunoSEQ multiplex PCR, and the TCRdb table lists in-frame clones only, not all of them. The sample has nearly 45,000 clones, 60% to 80% seen once; the top ten hold around a fifth. The sample was peripheral blood. The receptors stem from an older man with acute or convalescent COVID-19.

This chain uses TRBV6-5 with TRBJ1-2, with TRBD1 as a possible D gene (5 bases). V was shortened by 2 bases and J by 0 bases, with 13 bases between the two germline ends. The V gene's germline CDR1 is MNHEY and CDR2 SVGAGI. The CDR3 runs 16 residues. CDR3 sequence (DNA): TGTGCCAGCAGTTACCCCCAGGGATCGACTAACTATGGCTACACCTTC. The encoded protein is CASSYPQGSTNYGYTF.

V gene TRBV18 combines with J gene TRBJ1-1; 7 nucleotides match TRBD1. Germline lookup yields CDR1 KGHSH and CDR2 LQKENI. V dropped 3 bases and J dropped 3; count of bases not matched to a gene: 10. The CDR3 spans 16 residues. CDR3 amino acids: CASSPRLTGSDTEAFF. CDR3 nucleotide sequence: TGTGCCAGCTCACCGCGTTTGACAGGGTCCGACACTGAAGCTTTCTTT.

The chain links TRBV5-1 to TRBJ1-6; TRBD1 matches at 11 bases. Germline CDR1 SGHRS, CDR2 YFSETQ. V dropped 2 bases and J dropped 6; count of bases not matched to a gene: 7. The length of the CDR3 is 17 residues. The CDR3 here is CASSLLTGTGGNSPLHF. DNA for the CDR3: TGCGCCAGCAGCTTACTAACCGGGACAGGGGGTAATTCACCCCTCCACTTT.

The J gene is TRBJ2-7, the V gene TRBV6-5; D possibly corresponds to TRBD1 (5 bases). Germline loops: CDR1 MNHEY, CDR2 SVGAGI. This CDR3 comprises 14 residues. Trimming took off 6 bases at V and 1 base at J, with 13 bases between the two ends. CDR3 nucleotides: TGTGCCAGCAGCCAAACCAGGGTTTCCTACGAGCAGTACTTC. Encoded protein: CASSQTRVSYEQYF.

CDR3 sequence reads: CATSPRGGTQETQYF. In nucleotides, the CDR3 is TGTGCCACCAGTCCGAGGGGGGGCACCCAAGAGACCCAGTACTTC. J is TRBJ2-5 and V is TRBV15; D perhaps matches TRBD2 (7 bases). The CDR3 spans 15 residues. Germline loops: CDR1 LNHNV, CDR2 YYDKDF (reference sequence). Deletions cut 6 bases from V and 1 base from J, with 15 bases between.

The chain links TRBV4-1 to TRBJ2-1; TRBD2 matches at 9 bases. The V gene end was trimmed by 0 bases and the J gene end by 6 bases; junction bases not matched to a gene: 6. The germline CDR1 and CDR2 sequences are MGHRA and YSYEKL. This CDR3 is 16 amino acids long. The CDR3 DNA follows: TGCGCCAGCAGCCAAGAAACAGCGGGGGGCTTCAATGAGCAGTTCTTC. Encoded protein: CASSQETAGGFNEQFF.

The chain joins TRBV28 to TRBJ1-2; D gene uncertain. CDR1 is MDHEN and CDR2 is SYDVKM in the germline V gene. Trimming removed 6 bases from V and 8 bases from J, with 10 bases in between. The CDR3 covers 11 residues. The CDR3 sequence is CASREVGGYTF. CDR3 DNA: TGTGCCAGCAGGGAGGTGGGGGGCTACACCTTC.

The table lists this clone with a count of one. The chain employs TRBV7-9 and TRBJ1-4; the D is unclear. The CDR3 runs 13 residues. V lost 1 base and J lost 6, with 6 bases in between. Germline V gene lookup returns CDR1 SEHNR and CDR2 FQNEAQ (reference sequence). CDR3: CASSLGGHEKLFF. For the CDR3, the DNA is TGTGCCAGCAGCTTAGGAGGGCATGAAAAACTGTTTTTT.

The chain's CDR3 is CASRVAPPNTGELFF. CDR3 coding DNA: TGCGCCAGCAGGGTGGCCCCACCGAACACCGGGGAGCTGTTTTTT. This chain links TRBV10-2 with TRBJ2-2; D unclear. Trimming left V 6 bases short and J 0 bases short, with 11 bases between. The germline gives CDR1 WSHSY, CDR2 SAAADI. The CDR3 is made up of 15 amino acids.